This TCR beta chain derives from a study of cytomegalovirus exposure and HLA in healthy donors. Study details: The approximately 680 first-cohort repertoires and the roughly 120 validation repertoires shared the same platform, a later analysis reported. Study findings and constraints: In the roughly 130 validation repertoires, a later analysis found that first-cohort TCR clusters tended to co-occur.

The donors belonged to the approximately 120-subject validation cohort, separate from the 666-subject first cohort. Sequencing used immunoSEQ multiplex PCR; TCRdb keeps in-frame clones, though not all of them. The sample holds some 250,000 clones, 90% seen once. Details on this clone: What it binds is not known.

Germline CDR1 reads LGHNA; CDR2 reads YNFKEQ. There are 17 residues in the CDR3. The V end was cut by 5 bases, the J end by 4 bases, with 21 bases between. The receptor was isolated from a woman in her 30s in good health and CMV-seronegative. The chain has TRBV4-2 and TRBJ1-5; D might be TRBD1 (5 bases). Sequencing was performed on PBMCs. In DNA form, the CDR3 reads TGTGCCAGCAGCTCAATAAGGACCCGGGGGGATAATCAGCCCCAGCATTTT. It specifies CASSSIRTRGDNQPQHF.